What follows are 3 T cell receptor beta chains derived from one specimen sequenced in a study of blood T cell repertoires in COVID-19. Assay used: immunoSEQ multiplex PCR; TCRdb lists only in-frame clones, some missing. Here the sample spans some 170,000 clones, around 76% being singletons. Sequences were obtained from peripheral blood. The receptors shown here come from a woman aged 70 to 79 with acute or convalescent COVID-19.

V usage is TRBV19 and J usage is TRBJ1-2; possibly TRBD1 for D (6 bases). The V end was cut by 5 bases, the J end by 0 bases, with 10 bases between. CDR3 length: 14 residues. Looked up from germline, CDR1 is LNHDA and CDR2 is SQIVND (reference sequence). In DNA, the CDR3 is TGTGCCAGTAGTTCACGGACAGCTAACTATGGCTACACCTTC. It translates to CASSSRTANYGYTF.

The V gene is TRBV19, the J gene TRBJ1-1; 9 nucleotides align to TRBD1. Unmatched junction bases numbered 4, after V lost 4 bases and J lost 1 base. The CDR3 sequence is 15 residues long. Germline V gives CDR1 LNHDA, CDR2 SQIVND (reference sequence). CDR3 protein: CASSTDRGANTEAFF. In DNA, the CDR3 is TGTGCCAGTAGTACAGACAGGGGGGCGAACACTGAAGCTTTCTTT.

The chain uses TRBV7-2 and TRBJ1-6, with 8 bases fitting TRBD1. The CDR3 totals 16 residues. Germline V gene sequence: CDR1 SGHTA, CDR2 FQGNSA. Trimming cost V 4 bases and J 5 bases; bases outside gene matches: 7. The CDR3 loop is CASSSMGQDNNSPLHF. The CDR3 nucleotides read TGTGCCAGCAGCTCCATGGGACAGGATAATAATTCACCCCTCCACTTT.